This T cell receptor (beta chain) was retrieved from a study of blood T cell repertoires in COVID-19 (dated by TCRdb to the early 2020s). About the full investigation: Samples from collaborators originated in the United States, Italy and Spain and spanned both the acute and convalescent phases of COVID-19. The material from the prospective study consisted of cDNA or gDNA derived from T cells, B-cell-depleted T cells, or PBMCs. Deeply sampled blood TCRbeta repertoires from subjects exposed to, actively infected with, or recovered from COVID-19 were included in the dataset. The repertoires were released in a freely available public database meant as a resource for research on the immune response to SARS-CoV-2. The samples were drawn from two sources: the first 160 participants of the ongoing ImmuneRACE study, and about 1,300 subjects contributed by 6 global collaborators. Sample metadata almost always included a de-identified subject ID, COVID-19 status, age in years and sex. Where HLA class I and class II types were available, the types were taken from metadata supplied by the sample provider, not from assay-based typing.

Each collaborating institution followed its own protocols to collect whole blood in K2EDTA tubes. For TCRbeta analysis, collaborator samples were shipped as frozen whole blood, as isolated PBMCs, or as DNA extracted from either sample type. Points on this clone: The antigen this receptor binds is unknown. There are no base qualities to consult, and no much larger clone falls within one base.

TCRbeta CDR3 regions were amplified from genomic DNA using the immunoSEQ Assay, a bias-controlled multiplex PCR. In the source study's methods: The number of nucleated cells in each sample was estimated from the amplification of reference gene primers within the assay. To quantify the absolute abundance of each unique TCRbeta CDR3 rearrangement, sequence reads were collapsed and filtered. For each sample, productive Simpson clonality was calculated as the square root of Simpson's diversity index across productive rearrangements. TCRdb mirrors the immuneACCESS table, restricted to in-frame sequences. Some clones are absent from its copies; in checked studies, under half trace to an unresolved V gene, and the reason for the others is unknown. The DNA was the basis for D and trimming; V, J and clone size are from that table. The sample table shows approximately 21,000 clones, and 70% to 90% are seen once. The biggest ten clones account for about 8% of the sample.

Overall study results and their limits: How much clinical and demographic metadata was included differed by source and by participant, and the metadata was provided uncurated.

There are 15 amino acids in the CDR3, from cysteine to phenylalanine inclusive. The only DNA kept is the CDR3, 45 bases in frame from the first base. V drops 3 bases and J drops 5 bases, leaving 14 bases in between. Per the germline V gene (reference sequence), SEHNR is the CDR1 and FQNEAQ is the CDR2. The sequencing input was peripheral blood. This TCR came from a human donor with active COVID-19. The donor label of this sample is uncertain. The receptor chain draws on TRBV7-9 and TRBJ2-1; the D region possibly corresponds to TRBD2 (5 bases align). The nucleotide sequence reads TGTGCCAGCAGCTTTCGGAGGTACGGTAACAATGAGCAGTTCTTC. This is translated as CASSFRRYGNNEQFF.